What follows are 4 T cell receptor beta chains derived from one specimen sequenced in a study of OX40 agonist ivuxolimab in advanced cancers. Sequencing was performed with immunoSEQ multiplex PCR; in TCRdb, only in-frame clones are kept and a portion is missing. Of tens of thousands of clones in the sample, 70% to 90% are singletons; the top ten hold roughly a sixth. The starting material was CD4+ or CD8+ T cells sorted from blood, obtained in a trial of the OX40 agonist ivuxolimab. All receptors derive from an adult with an advanced solid tumor such as melanoma, head and neck, liver or kidney cancer.

This chain links TRBV14 with TRBJ2-7; D gene uncertain. Trimming cost V 1 base and J 0 bases, with 7 bases left between them. Per germline, CDR1 SGHDN and CDR2 FVKESK. CDR3 size: 14 residues. CDR3 sequence reads: CASSQVSSSYEQYF. The CDR3 DNA reads as TGTGCCAGCAGCCAAGTCTCATCCTCCTACGAGCAGTACTTC.

In this sample, this clone turned up a few times. The chain has TRBV11-2 and TRBJ2-1, with D unclear. CDR1 and CDR2 (germline): SGHAT, FQNNGV. The ends were cut back, 4 bases at V and 9 bases at J, with 10 bases in the middle. CDR3 length: 12 residues. CDR3 sequence reads: CASSYYQSEQFF. In DNA, the CDR3 is TGTGCCAGCAGCTATTACCAAAGTGAGCAGTTCTTC. Full variable domain (outside the CDR3, taken from reference TRBV11-2 and TRBJ2-1): EAGVAQSPRYKIIEKRQSVAFWCNPISGHATLYWYQQILGQGPKLLIQFQNNGVVDDSQLPKDRFSAERLKGVDSTLKIQPAKLEDSAVYLCASSYYQSEQFFGPGTRLTVL.

This chain uses TRBV11-2 with TRBJ2-7; D is possibly TRBD2 (5 bases). The V end was cut by 1 base, the J end by 9 bases, with 13 bases between. The CDR3 runs 13 residues. CDR1 SGHAT and CDR2 FQNNGV come from the germline V gene. Here the CDR3 reads CASSLGGPGGQYF. CDR3 sequence (DNA): TGTGCCAGCAGCTTAGGAGGGCCCGGTGGGCAGTACTTC.

Of note for this clone: An end of the junction differs from the germline gene, which may be a read error. The chain uses TRBV6-1 and TRBJ2-2; TRBD2 might be the D (5 bases). The CDR3 totals 17 residues. CDR1 is MNHNS and CDR2 is SASEGT in the germline V gene. The CDR3 is CASSGPWGREEHRGAVF. For the CDR3, the DNA is TGTGCCAGCAGTGGCCCTTGGGGAAGGGAAGAACACCGGGGAGCTGTTTTT.